One and the same sample provided the 4 T cell receptor beta chains below, sequenced in a study of T cells in tuberculosis. Sorting used thawed, overnight-rested PBMC stained with anti-CD3, a viability dye and GMM-loaded CD1B tetramer. CD1B tetramers were loaded with Rhodococcus equi-derived C32 glucose monomycolate. Sequenced by immunoSEQ multiplex PCR; TCRdb stores in-frame clones only, minus some. The sample consists of tens of thousands of clones, about four fifths of them appearing once. What was sequenced was CD1b-GMM tetramer-negative cells sorted from PBMCs. These TCRs come from an adult woman with latent tuberculosis.

The gene calls are TRBV14 and TRBJ1-2, with TRBD1 as a possible D gene (6 bases). V lost 4 bases to trimming and J lost 4 bases, with 7 bases between them. Germline V CDR1 and CDR2: SGHDN, FVKESK. The CDR3 runs 12 residues. CDR3 sequence reads: CASSRGGYGYTF. The CDR3 nucleotides read TGTGCCAGCAGCCGAGGGGGCTATGGCTACACCTTC.

The V and J genes are TRBV2 and TRBJ1-6, with TRBD1 identical over 9 bases. The CDR3 is made up of 15 amino acids. Germline V CDR1 and CDR2: SNHLY, FYNNEI. The junction had 8 bases not matched to a gene; V was cut back by 7 bases and J by 7 bases. This CDR3 is CASKPRQGGNSPLHF. CDR3 coding DNA: TGTGCCAGCAAACCGCGACAGGGGGGGAATTCACCCCTCCACTTT.

The chain combines TRBV5-4 with TRBJ1-1; D is unresolved. The CDR3 loop spans 12 amino acids. Trimming cost V 2 bases and J 4 bases, with 6 bases left between them. Germline CDR1 is SGHNT and CDR2 is YYREEE (reference sequence). The CDR3 sequence: CASSFSSTEAFF. CDR3 coding DNA: TGTGCCAGCAGCTTTAGTAGCACTGAAGCTTTCTTT.

The CDR3 DNA is TGCGCCAGCAGTGAGCCCGGAGACAGGGATGGGGGTCAGCCCCAGCATTTT. This sequence encodes CASSEPGDRDGGQPQHF. The rearrangement joins TRBV10-2 to TRBJ1-5; 7 bases align to TRBD1. This CDR3 has 17 residues. From germline, CDR1 is WSHSY and CDR2 SAAADI. After removal of 2 bases from V and 6 bases from J, the junction contained 13 bases not matched to a gene.